The 28 T cell receptor beta chains below all came from one sample that was sequenced in a study of T cells after yellow fever vaccination (dated by TCRdb to between 2018 and 2021). Read against the paper, the sample's treatment or condition label means: live attenuated yellow fever vaccine strain. Libraries came from 5' RACE. The instrument given in TCRdb is Illumina HiSeq 2500. TCRdb applied fastp at Q25 and MiXCR to the public reads, then kept only in-frame beta chains. One record per CDR3 amino acid sequence lists the most common genes and DNA. The table for this sample lists under 150,000 distinct CDR3 sequences; 6.5% to 8.5% of them were counted only once. Of the sample, roughly 0.77% falls within the top ten clones. Sequencing was performed on CD4+ T cells sorted from PBMCs, taken 5 days after the yellow fever booster vaccination. The receptors come from a man aged 30 to 39 who received the YFV17D yellow fever vaccine.

In this sample, this clonotype turned up many times. The rearrangement joins TRBV20-1 to TRBJ2-2; the D gene is possibly TRBD1 (5 bases). V lost 4 bases and J lost 0, with 9 bases in between. CDR1 is DFQATT, CDR2 SNEGSKA, per germline (reference sequence). CDR3 length: 14 residues. CDR3 sequence (DNA): TGCAGTGCTAACAGGTTCGCGAACACCGGGGAGCTGTTTTTT. It is translated as CSANRFANTGELFF.

This clonotype was recorded at least ten times. The chain is built from TRBV7-2 and TRBJ1-6, with D tentatively TRBD1 (6 bases). V shed 8 bases and J shed 6 bases, with 11 bases lying between them. The CDR3 consists of 13 residues. The germline V gene encodes CDR1 SGHTA and CDR2 FQGNSA. DNA for the CDR3: TGTGCCAGCGTACCGGGGGCTAATTCACCCCTCCACTTT. It codes for CASVPGANSPLHF.

This clonotype was counted ten times or more. This chain joins TRBV6-5 and TRBJ2-1; D gene uncertain. The germline V gene encodes CDR1 MNHEY and CDR2 SVGAGI. The CDR3 is 16 residues long. The V end lost 2 bases, the J end lost 1 base, and 12 bases lay between the germline ends. CDR3 nucleotides: TGTGCCAGCAGTTACCCCCCGGGCAGGTCCTACAATGAGCAGTTCTTC. Its translation: CASSYPPGRSYNEQFF.

In this sample, this clonotype turned up many times. This chain connects TRBV2 to TRBJ2-3, with 7 bases matching TRBD1. Trimming cost V 6 bases and J 3 bases; bases outside gene matches: 6. This CDR3 comprises 14 residues. Germline CDR1 and CDR2: SNHLY and FYNNEI. For the CDR3, the DNA is TGTGCCAGCAGGACAGGGATTTGGACAGATACGCAGTATTTT. Translated, it gives CASRTGIWTDTQYF.

This clonotype was counted at least ten times. V is TRBV5-1 and J is TRBJ2-3, with 13 nucleotides matching TRBD2. The CDR3 runs 15 residues. From germline, CDR1 is SGHRS and CDR2 YFSETQ. V trimming: 1 base; J trimming: 10 bases; junction bases outside the gene matches: 6. The CDR3 DNA reads as TGCGCCAGCAGCTTGAACGGACTAGCGGGAGAGTCGCAGTATTTT. Translating it yields CASSLNGLAGESQYF.

This clonotype was seen at least ten times. This rearrangement joins TRBV20-1 to TRBJ2-3, with 7 bases aligning to TRBD2. CDR1 and CDR2 (germline): DFQATT, SNEGSKA (reference sequence). CDR3 size: 15 residues. Unmatched junction bases numbered 7, after V lost 4 bases and J lost 0 bases. CDR3 amino acids: CSATPNSGSTDTQYF. CDR3 in DNA: TGCAGTGCTACTCCAAATAGCGGGAGCACAGATACGCAGTATTTT.

This clonotype was seen many times. The rearrangement uses TRBV21-1 and TRBJ2-1; TRBD2, as called in the table, went unchecked against the DNA. TRBV21-1 constitutes a pseudogene. The CDR3 extends over 16 amino acids. In nucleotides, the CDR3 is TGTGCCAGCATCCCGCCCGGGCAGCGGGACTACAATGAGCAGTTCTTC. Translated, it gives CASIPPGQRDYNEQFF.

This clonotype came up many times. The rearrangement uses TRBV14 and TRBJ2-5, with D possibly being TRBD1 or TRBD2 (6 bases each). Trimming took 1 base from V and 4 from J, leaving 13 bases between them. The germline V gene encodes CDR1 SGHDN and CDR2 FVKESK. The CDR3 spans 15 residues. The CDR3 here is CASSQVPGARETQYF. CDR3 in DNA: TGTGCCAGCAGCCAAGTCCCGGGGGCGCGAGAGACCCAGTACTTC. Full variable domain (rest looked up from reference TRBV14 and TRBJ2-5): EAGVTQFPSHSVIEKGQTVTLRCDPISGHDNLYWYRRVMGKEIKFLLHFVKESKQDESGMPNNRFLAERTGGTYSTLKVQPAELEDSGVYFCASSQVPGARETQYFGPGTRLLVL.

This clonotype showed up many times. The chain couples TRBV7-8 to TRBJ2-1; 10 nucleotides agree with TRBD1. The CDR3 is 15 residues long. In germline, CDR1 is SGHVS, CDR2 FQNEAQ. The trim removed 4 bases at V and 9 bases at J, leaving 9 bases unmatched. CDR3: CASSYGQGGAGEQFF. As DNA, the CDR3 is TGTGCCAGCAGCTACGGACAGGGGGGGGCGGGTGAGCAGTTCTTC.

This clonotype was picked up many times. This chain uses TRBV14 with TRBJ1-6; D ambiguous. Per germline, CDR1 SGHDN and CDR2 FVKESK. V gave up 1 base and J gave up 10 bases, with 5 bases separating them. The CDR3 has 12 amino acids. As DNA, the CDR3 is TGTGCCAGCAGCCAAGTAGGGTCACCCCTCCACTTT. Protein sequence: CASSQVGSPLHF.

This clonotype was seen at least ten times. The chain is built from TRBV6-5 and TRBJ1-1; the D gene is possibly TRBD1 (5 bases). From germline, CDR1 is MNHEY and CDR2 SVGAGI. V was pared by 6 bases and J by 4 bases, with 9 bases between. The CDR3 is made up of 12 amino acids. CDR3 sequence (DNA): TGTGCCAGCAGATCCCAGGGCACTGAAGCTTTCTTT. This encodes CASRSQGTEAFF.

There are many counts of this clonotype. The rearrangement uses TRBV15 and TRBJ1-1, with unresolved D. V lost 0 bases to trimming and J lost 1 base, with 6 bases between them. The CDR3 is 14 residues long. The V gene's germline CDR1 is LNHNV and CDR2 YYDKDF (reference sequence). Written as DNA, the CDR3 is TGTGCCACCAGCAGAGATATGTCGAACACTGAAGCTTTCTTT. Protein product: CATSRDMSNTEAFF.

This clonotype was detected many times. The J gene is TRBJ2-1, the V gene TRBV5-6, with TRBD2 identical over 11 bases. Unmatched junction bases numbered 12, after V lost 2 bases and J lost 8 bases. CDR3 length: 17 residues. Germline V CDR1 and CDR2: SGHDT, YYEEEE. In DNA form, the CDR3 reads TGTGCCAGCAGCTTTCGGCTAGCGGGAGGTATAGTGGATGAGCAGTTCTTC. This translates into CASSFRLAGGIVDEQFF.

This sequence joins TRBV5-6 and TRBJ2-2, with no clear D. The CDR3 length is 12 residues. The germline V gene has CDR1 SGHDT and CDR2 YYEEEE. V lost 4 bases and J lost 7, with 8 bases in between. The CDR3 DNA reads as TGTGCCAGCAGCCAGAACGACGGGGAGCTGTTTTTT. It codes for CASSQNDGELFF.

This clonotype was found many times. The chain recombines TRBV7-2 with TRBJ2-7; TRBD2 is a possible D gene (6 bases). The V end was cut by 4 bases, the J end by 3 bases, with 13 bases between. The CDR3 length is 14 residues. CDR1 SGHTA and CDR2 FQGNSA come from the germline V gene. The CDR3 nucleotides are TGTGCCAGCAGCTATAGCCCCGGGGGCTACGAGCAGTACTTC. Protein: CASSYSPGGYEQYF. The whole variable domain, filled in from reference TRBV7-2 and TRBJ2-7, reads GAGVSQSPSNKVTEKGKDVELRCDPISGHTALYWYRQSLGQGLEFLIYFQGNSAPDKSGLPSDRFSAERTGGSVSTLTIQRTQQEDSAVYLCASSYSPGGYEQYFGPGTRLTVT.

This clonotype was found many times. This chain links TRBV5-1 with TRBJ2-7; TRBD2 matches 11 bases. Germline loops: CDR1 SGHRS, CDR2 YFSETQ. This CDR3 has 16 residues. V shed 4 bases and J 7 bases; nucleotides not matched to a gene: 13. CDR3 sequence: CASSRGLAGLLLEQYF. The DNA for the CDR3 is TGCGCCAGCAGCCGAGGACTAGCGGGCTTACTATTGGAGCAGTACTTC.

The table lists this clonotype with many counts. V gene TRBV7-2 combines with J gene TRBJ1-2, with TRBD1 matching over 7 bases. The CDR3 has 11 amino acids. The V and J ends lost 3 bases and 13 bases, in that order; junction bases with no gene match: 5. Germline CDR1 SGHTA, CDR2 FQGNSA. CDR3 in DNA: TGTGCCAGCAGCTTGACAGGGTCTTTCACCTTC. Encoded protein: CASSLTGSFTF. Combining the CDR3 with reference TRBV7-2 and TRBJ1-2 gives the whole variable domain GAGVSQSPSNKVTEKGKDVELRCDPISGHTALYWYRQSLGQGLEFLIYFQGNSAPDKSGLPSDRFSAERTGGSVSTLTIQRTQQEDSAVYLCASSLTGSFTFGSGTRLTVV.

This clonotype was found many times. This chain links TRBV20-1 with TRBJ2-1; weak D call: TRBD2 (6 bases). With 0 bases removed from V and 1 base from J, the gap between germline ends came to 13 bases. This CDR3 region has 16 residues. Germline values: CDR1 DFQATT, CDR2 SNEGSKA (reference sequence). CDR3 sequence (DNA): TGCAGTGCTAGAGATCTCGGGGGAGGTTCCTACAATGAGCAGTTCTTC. Its protein product is CSARDLGGGSYNEQFF.

Many counts were recorded for this clonotype. The chain joins TRBV7-2 to TRBJ2-5; TRBD1 aligns across 10 bases. This CDR3 comprises 14 residues. CDR1 is SGHTA, CDR2 FQGNSA, per germline. J was trimmed by 5 bases and V by 5 bases; bases with no gene match: 5. The CDR3 is CASSRRQGAETQYF. The CDR3 DNA follows: TGTGCCAGCAGCAGACGACAGGGGGCGGAGACCCAGTACTTC. Combining the CDR3 with reference TRBV7-2 and TRBJ2-5 gives the whole variable domain GAGVSQSPSNKVTEKGKDVELRCDPISGHTALYWYRQSLGQGLEFLIYFQGNSAPDKSGLPSDRFSAERTGGSVSTLTIQRTQQEDSAVYLCASSRRQGAETQYFGPGTRLLVL.

This clonotype was recorded a few times. The chain combines TRBV7-2 with TRBJ2-1; perhaps TRBD1 as D (6 bases). CDR1 is SGHTA and CDR2 is FQGNSA in the germline V gene. This CDR3 contains 14 residues. Trimming took 4 bases from V and 5 from J, leaving 12 bases between them. This chain's CDR3 is CASSSGTYDNEQFF. The DNA for the CDR3 is TGTGCCAGCAGCTCCGGGACATACGACAATGAGCAGTTCTTC.

A few counts support this clonotype. CDR3 nucleotides: TGCAGCCAGGGAGAGGGAGGGGGGACCCAGTACTTC. Residues: CSQGEGGGTQYF. The rearrangement links TRBV20-1 to TRBJ2-5; D perhaps matches TRBD2 (7 bases). This CDR3 comprises 12 residues. Germline CDR1 reads DFQATT; CDR2 reads SNEGSKA (reference sequence).

J is TRBJ2-3 and V is TRBV5-6; 8 bases line up with TRBD2. The V gene's germline CDR1 is SGHDT and CDR2 YYEEEE. V was clipped by 6 bases and J by 5 bases; unmatched bases: 8. The CDR3 loop spans 14 amino acids. The CDR3 region is CASIRGGGGDTQYF. The CDR3 nucleotides read TGTGCCAGCATCCGGGGGGGTGGCGGAGATACGCAGTATTTT. Full variable domain (remainder filled in from reference TRBV5-6 and TRBJ2-3): DAGVTQSPTHLIKTRGQQVTLRCSPKSGHDTVSWYQQALGQGPQFIFQYYEEEERQRGNFPDRFSGHQFPNYSSELNVNALLLGDSALYLCASIRGGGGDTQYFGPGTRLTVL.

The genes are TRBV23-1 and TRBJ2-7, with 9 bases matching TRBD1. TRBV23-1 falls under the ORF class, with uncertain function. The trim removed 6 bases at V and 2 bases at J, leaving 11 bases unmatched. This CDR3 spans 16 amino acids. The CDR3 reads CASRPITGGIPYEQYF. The CDR3, as DNA: TGCGCCAGCAGACCAATAACAGGGGGCATTCCCTACGAGCAGTACTTC.

This clonotype occurred many times. This rearrangement joins TRBV9 to TRBJ1-1, with TRBD1 as a possible D gene (5 bases). Germline CDR1 and CDR2: SGDLS and YYNGEE. This CDR3 comprises 15 residues. Trimming left V 4 bases short and J 0 bases short, with 13 bases between. CDR3 coding DNA: TGTGCCAGCAGCTTAGAGGGGCGCGTGAACACTGAAGCTTTCTTT. This sequence encodes CASSLEGRVNTEAFF. Together with reference TRBV9 and TRBJ1-1, the CDR3 gives the full variable domain: DSGVTQTPKHLITATGQRVTLRCSPRSGDLSVYWYQQSLDQGLQFLIQYYNGEERAKGNILERFSAQQFPDLHSELNLSSLELGDSALYFCASSLEGRVNTEAFFGQGTRLTVV.

This clonotype was recorded many times. The chain combines TRBV6-1 with TRBJ1-1, with D hard to call. V was clipped by 6 bases and J by 5 bases, with 16 bases between them. The V gene's germline CDR1 is MNHNS and CDR2 SASEGT. This CDR3 is built from 14 residues. CDR3 DNA sequence: TGTGCCAGCAGCCTCAGTGTAGGGAAGACTGAAGCTTTCTTT. This translates into CASSLSVGKTEAFF.

The table lists this clonotype with many counts. This chain joins TRBV12-3 or TRBV12-4 and TRBJ2-3; TRBD1 might be the D (7 bases). The CDR3 is 16 amino acids. V dropped 2 bases and J dropped 4 bases, with 16 bases sitting between them. CDR3 amino acids: CASSLIGGGAPDTQYF. In DNA, the CDR3 is TGTGCCAGCAGTTTAATTGGAGGGGGCGCACCAGATACGCAGTATTTT.

This clonotype was recorded many times. The DNA of the CDR3 is TGTGCCAGCAGCTTCAGGGTAGGAGACAATCAGCCCCAGCATTTT. Translation: CASSFRVGDNQPQHF. V and J are TRBV7-8 and TRBJ1-5; tentative D call: TRBD1 (5 bases). The V end lost 3 bases, the J end lost 3 bases, and 12 bases lay between the germline ends. CDR1 is SGHVS and CDR2 is FQNEAQ in the germline V gene. This CDR3 spans 15 amino acids.

This clonotype has a count of ten or more. The rearrangement links TRBV11-2 to TRBJ1-1, with 8 bases aligning to TRBD1. The CDR3 has 16 residues. V lost 1 base to trimming and J lost 3 bases; unmatched junction nucleotides: 7. Germline V CDR1 and CDR2: SGHAT, FQNNGV. The CDR3 sequence: CASSLVVGQGHTEAFF. CDR3 sequence (DNA): TGTGCCAGCAGCTTAGTAGTCGGACAGGGACACACTGAAGCTTTCTTT.